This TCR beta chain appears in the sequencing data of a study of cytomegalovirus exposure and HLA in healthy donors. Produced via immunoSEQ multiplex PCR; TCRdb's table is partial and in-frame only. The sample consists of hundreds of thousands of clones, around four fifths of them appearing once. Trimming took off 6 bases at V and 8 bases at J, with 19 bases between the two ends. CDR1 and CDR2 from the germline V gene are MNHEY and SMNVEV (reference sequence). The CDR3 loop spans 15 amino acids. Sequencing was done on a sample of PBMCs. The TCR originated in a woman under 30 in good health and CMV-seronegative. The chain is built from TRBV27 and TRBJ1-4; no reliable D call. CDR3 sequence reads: CASSSFREGIEKLFF. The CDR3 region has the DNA TGTGCCAGCAGCTCATTTCGGGAAGGTATAGAAAAACTGTTTTTT.